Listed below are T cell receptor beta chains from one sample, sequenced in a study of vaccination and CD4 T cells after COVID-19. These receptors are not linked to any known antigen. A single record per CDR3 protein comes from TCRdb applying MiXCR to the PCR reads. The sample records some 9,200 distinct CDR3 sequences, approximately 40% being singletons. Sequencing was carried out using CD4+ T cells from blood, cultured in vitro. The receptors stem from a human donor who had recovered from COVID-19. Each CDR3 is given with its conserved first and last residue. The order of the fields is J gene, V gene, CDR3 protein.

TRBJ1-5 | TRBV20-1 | CSARDGNRPQHF
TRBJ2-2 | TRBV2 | CASLSGGRTGELFF
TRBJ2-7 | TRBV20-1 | CSAQSGQGGEQYF
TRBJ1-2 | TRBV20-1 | CSARDIIATKGYTF
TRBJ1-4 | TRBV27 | CASSGQLNPGQGPTATNEKLFF
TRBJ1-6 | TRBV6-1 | CASSTTRYNSPLHF
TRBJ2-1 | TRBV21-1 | CASIRDSSYNEQFF
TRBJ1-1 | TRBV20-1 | CSARGGTDANTEAFF
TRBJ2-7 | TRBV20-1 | CSASPRRGGPGKQYF
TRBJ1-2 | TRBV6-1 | CASSGPGTGGGWYGYTF
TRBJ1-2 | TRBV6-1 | CASSPTGRSNYGYTF
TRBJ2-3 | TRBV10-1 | CASSGSTSGSDTQYF
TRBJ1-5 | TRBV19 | CASSFGDQPQHF
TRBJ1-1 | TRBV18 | CASSPRTGHHTEAFF
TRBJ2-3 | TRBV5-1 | CASSFLGGGIDTQYF
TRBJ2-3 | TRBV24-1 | CATGQGTDTQYF
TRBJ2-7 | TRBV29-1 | CSVATGWWQYF
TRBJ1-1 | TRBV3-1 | CASSQYRDQAFF
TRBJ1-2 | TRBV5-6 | CASSFRATGGLQGYTF
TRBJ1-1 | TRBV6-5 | CASSYPGHQNTEAFF
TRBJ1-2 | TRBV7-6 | CASSTGTGGAYGYTF
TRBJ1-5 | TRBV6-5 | CASSSTGNQPQHF
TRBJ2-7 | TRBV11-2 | CAGSGYTAGGPRGEQYF
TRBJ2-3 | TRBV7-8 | CASVAGYLRTDTQYF
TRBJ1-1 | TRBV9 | CASSVDLTGGMNTEAFF
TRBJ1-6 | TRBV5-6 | CASSRDSLGYNSPLHF
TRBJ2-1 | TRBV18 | CASSSIARNFDNEQFF
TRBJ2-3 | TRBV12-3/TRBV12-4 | CASSFRQGLSQHTQYF
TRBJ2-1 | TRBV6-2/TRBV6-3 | CASSRGTGNNEQFF
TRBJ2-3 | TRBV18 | CASSPPVADTQYF
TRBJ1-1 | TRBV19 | CASSRGNRAFF
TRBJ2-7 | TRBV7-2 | CASSLVVSSYEQYF
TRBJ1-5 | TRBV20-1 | CSAVVGGQDNQPQHF